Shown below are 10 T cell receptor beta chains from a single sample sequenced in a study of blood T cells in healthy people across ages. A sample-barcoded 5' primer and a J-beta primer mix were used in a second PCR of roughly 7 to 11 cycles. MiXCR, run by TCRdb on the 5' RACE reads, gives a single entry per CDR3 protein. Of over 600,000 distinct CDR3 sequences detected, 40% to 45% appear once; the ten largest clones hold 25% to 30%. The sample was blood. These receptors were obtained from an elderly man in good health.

CDR3: CASGGGKGTEAFF. CDR3 sequence (DNA): TGTGCCAGCGGGGGGGGAAAGGGGACTGAAGCTTTCTTT. V usage is TRBV6-1 and J usage is TRBJ1-1; possible D gene TRBD1, 5 bases. V gave up 8 bases and J gave up 5 bases, with 15 bases separating them. CDR3 length: 13 amino acids. CDR1 and CDR2 (germline): MNHNS, SASEGT.

CDR3 residues: CASWRGSEKLFF. DNA of the CDR3: TGTGCCTCCTGGAGGGGGAGTGAAAAACTGTTTTTT. The chain links TRBV30 to TRBJ1-4, with D possibly TRBD1 on 6 matching bases. CDR1 GTSNPN and CDR2 SVGIG come from the germline V gene (reference sequence). This CDR3 contains 12 residues. Trimming pared 7 bases from V and 7 bases from J, leaving 13 bases between.

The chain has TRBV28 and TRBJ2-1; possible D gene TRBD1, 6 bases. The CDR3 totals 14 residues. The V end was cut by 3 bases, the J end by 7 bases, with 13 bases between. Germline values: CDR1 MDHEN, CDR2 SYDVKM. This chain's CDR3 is CASSFPGTPNEQFF. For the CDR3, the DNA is TGTGCCAGCAGTTTCCCCGGGACACCGAATGAGCAGTTCTTC.

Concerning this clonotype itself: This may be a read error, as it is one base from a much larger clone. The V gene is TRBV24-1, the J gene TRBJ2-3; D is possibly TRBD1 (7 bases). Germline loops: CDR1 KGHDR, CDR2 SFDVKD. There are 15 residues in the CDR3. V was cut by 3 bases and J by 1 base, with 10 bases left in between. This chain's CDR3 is CATSDRGTGTDTQYF. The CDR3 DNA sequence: TGTGCCACCAGTGATCGGGGGACAGGCACAGATACGCAGTATTTT.

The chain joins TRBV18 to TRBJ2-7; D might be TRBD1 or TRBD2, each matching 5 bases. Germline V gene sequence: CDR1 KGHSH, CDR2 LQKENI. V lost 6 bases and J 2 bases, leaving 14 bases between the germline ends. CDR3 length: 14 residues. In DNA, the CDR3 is TGTGCCAGCTCGAAGAGCCGGGACCCCTACGAGCAGTACTTC. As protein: CASSKSRDPYEQYF.

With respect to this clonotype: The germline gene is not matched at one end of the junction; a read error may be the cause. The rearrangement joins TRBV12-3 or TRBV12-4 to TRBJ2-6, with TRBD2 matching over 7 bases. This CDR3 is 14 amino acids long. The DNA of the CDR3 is TGTGCCAGCGGTGGGGGGGGTGGGACCAACGTCCTGACTTTC. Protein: CASGGGGGTNVLTF.

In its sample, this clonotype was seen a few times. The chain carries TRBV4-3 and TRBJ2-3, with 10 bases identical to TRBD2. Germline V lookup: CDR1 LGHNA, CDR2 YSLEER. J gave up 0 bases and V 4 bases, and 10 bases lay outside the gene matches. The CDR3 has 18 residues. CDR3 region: CASSRGLADPSSTDTQYF. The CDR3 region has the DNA TGCGCCAGCAGCCGTGGACTAGCGGACCCTTCTAGCACAGATACGCAGTATTTT.

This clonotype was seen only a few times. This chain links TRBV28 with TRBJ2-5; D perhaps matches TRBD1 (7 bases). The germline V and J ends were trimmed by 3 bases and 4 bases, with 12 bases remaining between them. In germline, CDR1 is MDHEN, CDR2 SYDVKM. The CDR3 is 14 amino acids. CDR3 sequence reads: CASSFRGATETQYF. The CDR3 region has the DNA TGTGCCAGCAGTTTCAGGGGGGCCACAGAGACCCAGTACTTC.

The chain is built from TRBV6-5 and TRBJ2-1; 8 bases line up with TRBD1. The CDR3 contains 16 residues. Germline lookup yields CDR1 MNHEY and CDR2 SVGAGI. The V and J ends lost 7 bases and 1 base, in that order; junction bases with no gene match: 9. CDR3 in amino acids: CASTDPRQGSYNEQFF. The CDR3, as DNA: TGTGCCAGCACCGACCCCCGACAGGGGTCCTACAATGAGCAGTTCTTC.

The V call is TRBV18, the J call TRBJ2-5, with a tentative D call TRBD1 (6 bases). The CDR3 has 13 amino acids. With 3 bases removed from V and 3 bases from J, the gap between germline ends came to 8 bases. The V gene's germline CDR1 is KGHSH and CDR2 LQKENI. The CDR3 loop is CASSPNREETQYF. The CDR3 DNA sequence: TGTGCCAGCTCACCTAACAGGGAAGAGACCCAGTACTTC.